A single sample gave rise to the 17 T cell receptor beta chains below, sequenced in a study of cytomegalovirus exposure and HLA in healthy donors. The method was immunoSEQ multiplex PCR; TCRdb's version includes in-frame clones alone and lacks a portion of them. The sample has 260,000 or so clones; around nine tenths are singletons. The sample taken for sequencing was PBMCs. The receptors derive from a man aged 18 to 35 in good health and CMV-seronegative.

The rearrangement links TRBV6-5 to TRBJ1-2; tentative D call: TRBD1 (6 bases). The CDR3 has 14 residues. Germline CDR1 MNHEY, CDR2 SVGAGI. Trimming cost V 9 bases and J 4 bases, with 18 bases left between them. The CDR3 loop reads CARSPRTVFYGYTF. The CDR3 region has the DNA TGTGCCAGGTCCCCCCGGACAGTTTTCTATGGCTACACCTTC.

The genes are TRBV7-2 and TRBJ2-3; 11 bases line up with TRBD2. Unmatched junction bases numbered 8, after V lost 7 bases and J lost 5 bases. Germline V gene sequence: CDR1 SGHTA, CDR2 FQGNSA. The CDR3 is 15 residues long. The CDR3 spells CASKRGSGGEDTQYF. The CDR3 DNA reads as TGTGCCAGCAAGCGGGGTAGCGGGGGGGAAGATACGCAGTATTTT.

CDR3 nucleotide sequence: TGTGCCAGCTCCCGGGACAGGGGGAACTCCGAGCAGTACTTC. This sequence encodes CASSRDRGNSEQYF. This chain uses TRBV6-6 with TRBJ2-7; 11 bases are a match to TRBD1. The J segment lost 6 bases and the V segment lost 8 bases, leaving 9 bases of the junction unmatched. Germline V lookup: CDR1 MNHNY, CDR2 SVGAGI (reference sequence). This CDR3 contains 14 residues.

This clone appeared a few times. The chain combines TRBV5-4 with TRBJ2-2, with a possible D match to TRBD1 (5 bases). V was trimmed by 2 bases and J by 1 base, leaving 6 bases between them. The CDR3 runs to 14 residues. The germline V gene encodes CDR1 SGHNT and CDR2 YYREEE (reference sequence). CDR3 DNA sequence: TGTGCCAGCAGCTTCACAGGGAACACCGGGGAGCTGTTTTTT. Its translation is CASSFTGNTGELFF.

This sequence joins TRBV6-6 and TRBJ2-1, with 12 positions matching TRBD2. Losses at the gene ends were 2 bases for V and 8 bases for J; bases not matched to a gene: 7. CDR1 is MNHNY, CDR2 SVGAGI, per germline (reference sequence). The CDR3 runs 16 residues. CDR3 residues: CASSYRLAGGRDEQFF. The CDR3 DNA reads as TGTGCCAGCAGTTACAGGCTAGCGGGAGGGAGAGATGAGCAGTTCTTC.

V and J are TRBV4-1 and TRBJ2-7, with D tentatively TRBD2 (5 bases). Germline-derived CDR1 and CDR2 are MGHRA and YSYEKL. Deletions cut 1 base from V and 6 bases from J, with 13 bases between. The CDR3 is 14 amino acids. In nucleotides, the CDR3 is TGCGCCAGCAGCCAAGTGGGTGGCGGGCGCGAGCAGTACTTC. It yields the protein CASSQVGGGREQYF.

CDR3 sequence (DNA): TGTGCCAGCAGCAGGACTGGAGCTTGGGAGCAGTACTTC. As protein: CASSRTGAWEQYF. The V gene is TRBV7-6, the J gene TRBJ2-7, with a weak D call TRBD2 (5 bases). The CDR3 has 13 amino acids. Trimming stripped 5 bases from V and 7 bases from J, with 15 bases between. From germline, CDR1 is SGHVS and CDR2 FNYEAQ.

The chain couples TRBV6-5 to TRBJ2-3; TRBD1 is a possible D gene (5 bases). Germline CDR1 reads MNHEY; CDR2 reads SVGAGI. V was shortened by 4 bases and J by 1 base, with 9 bases between the two germline ends. CDR3 length equals 14 residues. The DNA of the CDR3 is TGTGCCAGCAGTTTAGGGGCTGGCACAGATACGCAGTATTTT. It encodes CASSLGAGTDTQYF.

The chain employs TRBV7-2 and TRBJ1-3; possible D gene TRBD1, 5 bases. Germline-derived CDR1 and CDR2 are SGHTA and FQGNSA. Trimming took off 2 bases at V and 2 bases at J, with 10 bases between the two ends. This CDR3 comprises 15 residues. In DNA form, the CDR3 reads TGTGCCAGCAGCTTATCGCCAGGGACTGGAAACACCATATATTTT. It encodes CASSLSPGTGNTIYF. Complete variable domain (other parts from reference TRBV7-2 and TRBJ1-3): GAGVSQSPSNKVTEKGKDVELRCDPISGHTALYWYRQSLGQGLEFLIYFQGNSAPDKSGLPSDRFSAERTGGSVSTLTIQRTQQEDSAVYLCASSLSPGTGNTIYFGEGSWLTVV.

V is TRBV6-5 and J is TRBJ1-6, with 8 bases fitting TRBD1. Germline CDR1 is MNHEY and CDR2 is SVGAGI. The CDR3 totals 14 residues. The J segment lost 9 bases and the V segment lost 6 bases, leaving 7 bases of the junction unmatched. The CDR3 DNA sequence: TGTGCCAGCAGCCTTTGGACAGGGTCTTCACCCCTCCACTTT. Its protein product is CASSLWTGSSPLHF.

V usage is TRBV6-4 and J usage is TRBJ2-6; unclear D gene. V lost 3 bases and J 4 bases, leaving 4 bases between the germline ends. This CDR3 has 13 residues. Germline V gene sequence: CDR1 MRHNA, CDR2 SNTAGT. This CDR3 reads CASSDSGANVLTF. The CDR3 DNA follows: TGTGCCAGCAGTGATTCGGGGGCCAACGTCCTGACTTTC.

The chain is built from TRBV19 and TRBJ2-1; TRBD2 aligns across 10 bases. The CDR3 is 15 amino acids. V shed 1 base and J 10 bases; nucleotides not matched to a gene: 7. Germline loops: CDR1 LNHDA, CDR2 SQIVND (reference sequence). The DNA of the CDR3 is TGTGCCAGTAGTATAGTGGCTAGCGGGGGAGGGGAGCAGTTCTTC. It yields the protein CASSIVASGGGEQFF.

To note about this clone: Different DNA sequences within this sample yield the same CDR3. The rearrangement uses TRBV11-2 and TRBJ2-7; 7 nucleotides line up with TRBD1. The V and J ends lost 5 bases and 3 bases, in that order; junction bases with no gene match: 4. Germline CDR1 and CDR2: SGHAT and FQNNGV. The CDR3 has 13 residues. The CDR3 region has the DNA TGTGCCAGCAGCCTCGGACAGGTCTACGAGCAGTACTTC. It translates to CASSLGQVYEQYF. Full variable domain (outside the CDR3, taken from reference TRBV11-2 and TRBJ2-7): EAGVAQSPRYKIIEKRQSVAFWCNPISGHATLYWYQQILGQGPKLLIQFQNNGVVDDSQLPKDRFSAERLKGVDSTLKIQPAKLEDSAVYLCASSLGQVYEQYFGPGTRLTVT.

The J gene is TRBJ2-7, the V gene TRBV15; the D gene is possibly TRBD1 (6 bases). Trimming shortened V by 5 bases and J by 2 bases, and 10 bases separated the two germline ends. Per the germline V gene, CDR1 is LNHNV and CDR2 is YYDKDF (reference sequence). The CDR3 extends over 13 amino acids. The CDR3 here is CATSADRPYEQYF. In DNA, the CDR3 is TGTGCCACCAGCGCGGACAGACCCTACGAGCAGTACTTC.

The rearrangement links TRBV9 to TRBJ2-1; 12 nucleotides line up with TRBD2. CDR1 is SGDLS, CDR2 YYNGEE, per germline. The CDR3 extends over 17 amino acids. With 4 bases clipped from V and 0 bases from J, the junction kept 5 bases outside the gene matches. As DNA, the CDR3 is TGTGCCAGCAGCCCCTCGACTAGCGGGAGCTCCTACAATGAGCAGTTCTTC. Its protein product is CASSPSTSGSSYNEQFF.

Comment on this clone: Other DNA sequences in this specimen translate into the identical CDR3. The chain links TRBV5-1 to TRBJ2-7; TRBD2 matches at 11 bases. The CDR3 runs 14 residues. Looked up from germline, CDR1 is SGHRS and CDR2 is YFSETQ. V lost 2 bases to trimming and J lost 3 bases; unmatched junction nucleotides: 1. CDR3: CASSFTSGGYEQYF. Here the CDR3 DNA reads TGCGCCAGCAGCTTTACTAGCGGGGGCTACGAGCAGTACTTC.

The gene calls are TRBV4-1 and TRBJ2-7; 10 bases line up with TRBD1. This CDR3 is built from 17 residues. After removal of 1 base from V and 2 bases from J, the junction contained 8 bases not matched to a gene. Germline lookup yields CDR1 MGHRA and CDR2 YSYEKL. Here the CDR3 DNA reads TGCGCCAGCAGCCAAGTCGGCCGGGACAGGGGCACCTACGAGCAGTACTTC. It codes for CASSQVGRDRGTYEQYF.